This is a list of T cell receptor beta chains from one sample in a study of blood T cell repertoires in COVID-19. Libraries were prepared by immunoSEQ multiplex PCR; TCRdb keeps only in-frame clonotypes and omits some of them. The sample holds 170,000 or so clones, around nine tenths seen once. The sequenced sample consisted of peripheral blood. These receptors all stem from a woman aged 18-29 years who had recovered from COVID-19. Both conserved end residues are part of each CDR3. The D gene is left open where the match is weak. Only part of the rows carry a size: once, few, many, or a class if the clone is expanded.

TRBJ2-2 TRBD2 NA TRBV5-6 TGTGCCAGCAGCTTGGCCCGACTAGCGGGAGGGACGAACACCGGGGAGCTGTTTTTT CASSLARLAGGTNTGELFF
TRBJ1-2 NA NA TRBV10-3 TGTGCCATCAGTGAGTCGGCGTCCTTACGAGGCTATGGCTACACCTTC CAISESASLRGYGYTF
TRBJ1-6 NA NA TRBV29-1 TGCAGCGTTGTATGTTCACCCCTCCACTTT CSVVCSPLHF
TRBJ2-1 TRBD2 NA TRBV2 TGTGCCAGCAGGGGTAGCGGGAGCTCCTACAATGAGCAGTTCTTC CASRGSGSSYNEQFF
TRBJ1-6 TRBD1 NA TRBV7-6 TGTGCCAGCAGCCCTAGGGGACAGAATAATTCACCCCTCCACTTT CASSPRGQNNSPLHF
TRBJ1-3 TRBD1 NA TRBV7-2 TGTGCCAGCAGCTTCGGACAGGGGAGAAACACCATATATTTT CASSFGQGRNTIYF
TRBJ2-1 NA NA TRBV5-1 TGCGCCAGCAGCTTAGGAGTTTACAATGAGCAGTTCTTC CASSLGVYNEQFF
TRBJ1-2 NA once TRBV15 TGTGCCACCAGCACCCGTACGACAGGACATGGCTACACCTTC CATSTRTTGHGYTF
TRBJ1-2 NA NA TRBV27 TGTGCCAGCAGTCCCATGGGGGGGGGTATCGGCTACACCTTC CASSPMGGGIGYTF
TRBJ1-2 NA NA TRBV5-1 TGCGCCAGCAGCTTGCGGAACCGGGAAAATCGTCGTAACTATGGCTACACCTTC CASSLRNRENRRNYGYTF
TRBJ1-6 NA NA TRBV27 TGTGCCAGCAGTTTAAGGTTGGGTGCCCAGGGGAATTCACCCCTCCACTTT CASSLRLGAQGNSPLHF
TRBJ2-1 TRBD2 NA TRBV6-5 TGTGCCAGCAGTTTCCGGACTAGCGGGGGAAGAAATGAGCAGTTCTTC CASSFRTSGGRNEQFF
TRBJ2-3 TRBD2 NA TRBV4-1 TGCGCCAGCAGCGCGATCGGACTAGCGGGGGGGCGGAGCACAGATACGCAGTATTTT CASSAIGLAGGRSTDTQYF
TRBJ2-3 NA many TRBV29-1 TGCAGCGTTGATTCGGTTAGCACAGATACGCAGTATTTT CSVDSVSTDTQYF
TRBJ2-7 NA few TRBV6-6 TGTGCCAGCAGTCTTAGGGGGTTGGCGTACTTC CASSLRGLAYF
TRBJ1-1 TRBD1 NA TRBV4-3 TGCGCCAGCAGCCAAGATTGGAACAGGGGTACTGAAGCTTTCTTT CASSQDWNRGTEAFF
TRBJ1-2 NA NA TRBV28 TGTGCCAGCAGTTTATACGCGGATTATGGCTACACCTTC CASSLYADYGYTF
TRBJ1-2 NA NA TRBV10-3 TGTGCCATCAGTGAGTACAGCTATGGCTACACCTTC CAISEYSYGYTF
TRBJ2-3 NA NA TRBV9 TGTGCCAGCAGCGTATCGGGATGGGTCGATACGCAGTATTTT CASSVSGWVDTQYF
TRBJ1-1 NA NA TRBV7-9 TGTGCCAGCAGCCCTCGCGAGACTTTGGAAGCTTTCTTT CASSPRETLEAFF
TRBJ1-6 NA once TRBV7-2 TGTGCCAGCAGCCCTAGTACGTCTAATTCACCCCTCCACTTT CASSPSTSNSPLHF
TRBJ1-1 NA few TRBV3-1/TRBV3-2 TGTGCCAGCAGCGTATACGGGTTCGGGAACACTGAAGCTTTCTTT CASSVYGFGNTEAFF
TRBJ2-1 NA NA TRBV11-3 TGTGCCAGCAGCTTAGCGGCGGGGAATGAGCAGTTCTTC CASSLAAGNEQFF
TRBJ2-1 NA NA TRBV27 TGTGCCAGCAGCATCCAGGGGGGACGCAATGAGCAGTTCTTC CASSIQGGRNEQFF
TRBJ2-7 NA NA TRBV7-9 TGTGCCAGCAGCTTAGGGGCGGGACGTTTCTACGAGCAGTACTTC CASSLGAGRFYEQYF
TRBJ2-3 TRBD2 once TRBV19 TGTGCCAGCTCTAGCGGGAGCACAGATACGCAGTATTTT CASSSGSTDTQYF
TRBJ2-2 NA NA TRBV6-5 TGTGCCAGCAGTTACAGAGGAGGGGCCACCGGGGAGCTGTTTTTT CASSYRGGATGELFF
TRBJ2-1 TRBD2 NA TRBV5-6 TGTGCCAGCAGCTTGGGGCGCCCTAGCGGGGGGGCCATCAACAATGAGCAGTTCTTC CASSLGRPSGGAINNEQFF
TRBJ2-7 NA NA TRBV5-8 TGTGCCAGCAGCTTGGATTTCTTCGCAGTTTCCTACGAGCAGTACTTC CASSLDFFAVSYEQYF
TRBJ2-1 TRBD2 NA TRBV5-4 TGTGCCAGCAGCCCTGAGCCGACTAGCGGCAATGAGCAGTTCTTC CASSPEPTSGNEQFF
TRBJ2-2 TRBD1 NA TRBV6-5 TGTGCCAGCCCGGGACAGGCTCTCGGGGAGCTGTTTTTT CASPGQALGELFF
TRBJ1-5 TRBD1 NA TRBV9 TGTGCCAGCAGCGAGACAGGGATCGGGCCCCAGCATTTT CASSETGIGPQHF
TRBJ1-6 TRBD1 NA TRBV5-1 TGCGCCAGCAGCTCGACAGGGTCGAATTCACCCCTCCACTTT CASSSTGSNSPLHF
TRBJ2-3 TRBD2 NA TRBV27 TGTGCCAGCAGTTTATGGACTAGCGGGGGTTTGGTAGATACGCAGTATTTT CASSLWTSGGLVDTQYF
TRBJ2-1 NA few TRBV3-1/TRBV3-2 TGTGCCAGCAGCCCGTCAGACTCCGACAATGAGCAGTTCTTC CASSPSDSDNEQFF
TRBJ1-2 NA NA TRBV7-9 TGTGCCAGCAGCTTGGGGACACCTCTAACTAGTGGCTACACCTTC CASSLGTPLTSGYTF
TRBJ2-2 TRBD1 NA TRBV29-1 TGCAGCGTTGGGTCTGAAGGGACAGGGAGGACCGGGGAGCTGTTTTTT CSVGSEGTGRTGELFF
TRBJ1-1 NA NA TRBV18 TGTGCCAGCTCAGGGGACACTAGAAACACTGAAGCTTTCTTT CASSGDTRNTEAFF
TRBJ1-4 NA NA TRBV18 TGTGCCAGCTCACCCTTGGACTTTGGCGAAAAACTGTTTTTT CASSPLDFGEKLFF
TRBJ2-7 TRBD1 NA TRBV7-2 TGTGCCAGCAGCTGGGGGACAGGGATCTCCTACGAGCAGTACTTC CASSWGTGISYEQYF
TRBJ2-2 TRBD1 NA TRBV7-3 TGTGCCAGCAGCTCGACAGGGGGTCCTAGCTCCGGGGAGCTGTTTTTT CASSSTGGPSSGELFF
TRBJ1-2 NA few TRBV5-6 TGTGCCAGCAGCTTGTCCCGACTGGATAACTATGGCTACACCTTC CASSLSRLDNYGYTF
TRBJ1-5 TRBD1 once TRBV7-2 TGTGCCAGCAGCTTAGCTTCAGGGGGCAGGAATCAGCCCCAGCATTTT CASSLASGGRNQPQHF
TRBJ2-1 TRBD2 once TRBV19 TGTGCCAGTACCGGGACTAGCGGGGCCAACTACAATGAGCAGTTCTTC CASTGTSGANYNEQFF
TRBJ1-2 TRBD1 NA TRBV5-1 TGCGCCAGCAGCCTCCAGACAGGGGGTGATGGCTACACCTTC CASSLQTGGDGYTF
TRBJ2-2 NA NA TRBV28 TGTGCCAGCAGTCCAACGAACACCGGGGAGCTGTTTTTT CASSPTNTGELFF
TRBJ1-1 NA once TRBV5-4 TGTGCCAGCAGCTTGGGCTTGGGACACTCGAACACTGAAGCTTTCTTT CASSLGLGHSNTEAFF
TRBJ2-7 TRBD1 NA TRBV11-3 TGTGCCAGCAGTCCTGGACAGGGCCCTACCTACGAGCAGTACTTC CASSPGQGPTYEQYF
TRBJ2-3 TRBD1 NA TRBV10-1 TGCGCCAGCAGAGTCGGGACAGGCCCAGGGGATACGCAGTATTTT CASRVGTGPGDTQYF
TRBJ1-2 TRBD1 NA TRBV7-3 TGTGCCAGCAGCTCAGCGGACAGGGTGGATTATGGTGGCTACACCTTC CASSSADRVDYGGYTF
TRBJ1-1 NA NA TRBV23-1 TGCGCCAGCAGTCTGTCGGGACACCAAAACACTGAAGCTTTCTTT CASSLSGHQNTEAFF
TRBJ1-1 NA NA TRBV11-3 TGTGCCAGCAGCTTAGTAAGAGGCTCTGAAGCTTTCTTT CASSLVRGSEAFF
TRBJ1-1 NA NA TRBV5-1 TGCGCCAGCAGCCGGGGTGCGAACACTGAAGCTTTCTTT CASSRGANTEAFF
TRBJ2-2 NA NA TRBV11-2 TGTGCCAGCAGCTTAGAAGGGGGAGGGGAGCTGTTTTTT CASSLEGGGELFF
TRBJ2-1 TRBD2 NA TRBV7-3 TGTGCCAGCAGCTTAACCCGCGGGGGGGCCAATGAGCAGTTCTTC CASSLTRGGANEQFF
TRBJ2-3 TRBD1 once TRBV6-5 TGTGCCAGCAGTTACTCTGGGACAGGGGTCCCCGATACGCAGTATTTT CASSYSGTGVPDTQYF
TRBJ2-2 NA NA TRBV23-1 TGCGCCAGCAGAATCAAAGTTGAACACGGGGAGCTGCTTTTT CASRIKVEHGELLF